The clone carrying this TCR beta chain was seen more than once but under ten times. Its antigen is undetermined. These data are taken from a study of blood T cells in healthy people across ages. In each sample, at least 7 million PBMCs were isolated. A second PCR, run for roughly 7 to 11 cycles, used a sample-barcoded 5' primer plus a J-beta primer mix. TCRdb reanalysed the 5' RACE reads using MiXCR and keeps one entry per CDR3 protein. The sample yields about 500,000 distinct CDR3 sequences, about 25% seen once. Whole-study results and caveats: PBMC samples, being unsorted, prevented any conclusive comparison of naive and antigen-experienced cells.

Per the germline V gene, CDR1 is SGDLS and CDR2 is YYNGEE. The V and J ends lost 4 bases and 6 bases, in that order; junction bases with no gene match: 7. This CDR3 comprises 15 residues. This sample was shared with a second study, whose subject was T cells of mothers and their children. That paper notes: Over 8 million TCR beta CDR3 reads were obtained from each mother, and approximately 2.7 million from each child. Regardless of relatedness, pairs show thymic selection shaping TCR recombination output in a similar manner.

This clonotype was obtained from a boy younger than 18 in good health. The chain is built from TRBV9 and TRBJ2-1, with 10 bases fitting TRBD1. Material: blood. The CDR3 DNA is TGTGCCAGCAGCCTGGACAGGGGGGAGTTCAATGAGCAGTTCTTC. Its translation: CASSLDRGEFNEQFF.